One sample yielded the 11 T cell receptor beta chains listed below, sequenced in a study of T-cell reconstitution after alpha-beta-depleted transplantation in children. The authors prepared the TCRbeta library with unique molecular identifiers. TCRdb re-called the PCR reads through MiXCR, storing one row per CDR3 protein. Of over 550,000 distinct CDR3 sequences in the sample, roughly 10% were seen once. Source: PBMCs from the stem cell graft donor, taken from the stem cell graft. These receptors were taken from a human donor who donated a stem cell graft to a child with acute myeloid leukemia.

Only a few counts were recorded for this clonotype. The chain combines TRBV29-1 with TRBJ1-1; D remains unclear. The CDR3 totals 11 residues. V lost 3 bases and J 1 base, leaving 3 bases between the germline ends. CDR1 is SQVTM, CDR2 ANQGSEA, per germline. CDR3 bases: TGCAGCGTTGAGTCGAACACTGAAGCTTTCTTT. As protein: CSVESNTEAFF.

This rearrangement joins TRBV7-2 to TRBJ2-2, with 12 nucleotides matching TRBD2. Losses at the gene ends were 4 bases for V and 6 bases for J; bases not matched to a gene: 3. The CDR3 length is 15 residues. CDR1 and CDR2 from the germline V gene are SGHTA and FQGNSA. CDR3 DNA: TGTGCCAGCAGCTCGACTAGCGGGAGTTCCGGGGAGCTGTTTTTT. This encodes CASSSTSGSSGELFF.

This clonotype was found a few times. This chain links TRBV20-1 with TRBJ1-5; 7 bases align to TRBD1. The CDR3 extends over 14 amino acids. The trim removed 6 bases at V and 4 bases at J, leaving 9 bases unmatched. Per the germline V gene, CDR1 is DFQATT and CDR2 is SNEGSKA (reference sequence). The CDR3 loop is CSAADYRGNQPQHF. CDR3 sequence (DNA): TGCAGTGCCGCGGATTACAGGGGAAATCAGCCCCAGCATTTT.

This clonotype was seen a handful of times. The V gene is TRBV9, the J gene TRBJ2-7; D uncertain. The ends were cut back, 0 bases at V and 2 bases at J, with 12 bases in the middle. Germline V gene sequence: CDR1 SGDLS, CDR2 YYNGEE. The CDR3 consists of 15 residues. The CDR3 nucleotides read TGTGCCAGCAGCGTAGGCCATTCCATCCCCTACGAGCAGTACTTC. Translation: CASSVGHSIPYEQYF.

This chain's CDR3 is CSVGDRVSNEQFF. CDR3 nucleotide sequence: TGCAGCGTTGGGGACAGGGTTTCCAATGAGCAGTTCTTC. The chain combines TRBV29-1 with TRBJ2-1, with 9 bases fitting TRBD1. The ends lost 4 bases at V and 6 bases at J; junction bases unmatched: 4. CDR1 and CDR2 from the germline V gene are SQVTM and ANQGSEA. This CDR3 contains 13 residues.

The chain links TRBV21-1 to TRBJ2-7; the table's D call TRBD1 went unverified against the DNA. TRBV21-1 is marked as a pseudogene. This CDR3 contains 14 residues. The CDR3: CASSNSGGGYEQYF. The CDR3 DNA is TGTGCCAGCAGCAACAGCGGGGGGGGTTACGAGCAGTACTTC.

This clonotype was seen a handful of times. The chain has TRBV4-3 and TRBJ2-7; possibly TRBD2 for D (5 bases). Trimming stripped 1 base from V and 7 bases from J, with 11 bases between. The CDR3 covers 13 residues. Looked up from germline, CDR1 is LGHNA and CDR2 is YSLEER. Written as DNA, the CDR3 is TGCGCCAGCAGCCAAGTCCTAACTAGAGAGCAGTACTTC. Its protein product is CASSQVLTREQYF.

A few counts support this clonotype. The gene calls are TRBV7-6 and TRBJ1-1; the D is unclear. CDR1 is SGHVS, CDR2 FNYEAQ, per germline. The CDR3 sequence is 14 residues long. The V gene lost 3 bases and the J gene lost 5 bases, with 13 bases spanning the gap. CDR3 DNA: TGTGCCAGCAGCTTGAGTCTGGGCGGGACTGAAGCTTTCTTT. Its protein is CASSLSLGGTEAFF.

The chain links TRBV7-8 to TRBJ1-6; D ambiguous. V lost 1 base, J lost 6 bases, and 13 bases lay in between. The CDR3 has 16 amino acids. From germline, CDR1 is SGHVS and CDR2 FQNEAQ. CDR3 loop: CASSLGAGGSNSPLHF. CDR3 nucleotide sequence: TGTGCCAGCAGCTTAGGGGCAGGCGGTAGTAATTCACCCCTCCACTTT. Using reference TRBV7-8 and TRBJ1-6 for the parts outside the CDR3, the full variable domain is GAGVSQSPRYKVAKRGQDVALRCDPISGHVSLFWYQQALGQGPEFLTYFQNEAQLDKSGLPSDRFFAERPEGSVSTLKIQRTQQEDSAVYLCASSLGAGGSNSPLHFGNGTRLTVT.

In DNA form, the CDR3 reads TGTGCCAGCAGCTCTCAGGGGACAGGGTTAAATGAGCAGTTCTTC. This encodes CASSSQGTGLNEQFF. The chain uses TRBV7-2 and TRBJ2-1; 9 bases fit TRBD1. Germline loops: CDR1 SGHTA, CDR2 FQGNSA. The V gene end was trimmed by 4 bases and the J gene end by 7 bases; junction bases not matched to a gene: 8. The CDR3 is made up of 15 amino acids.

A few counts support this clonotype. The chain uses TRBV29-1 and TRBJ2-1; unclear D gene. V gave up 1 base and J gave up 8 bases, with 9 bases separating them. Germline assignment: CDR1 SQVTM and CDR2 ANQGSEA. The CDR3 totals 12 residues. For the CDR3, the DNA is TGCAGCGTTGAAGGTTCTTACTATGAGCAGTTCTTC. Its protein is CSVEGSYYEQFF.